The T cell receptor (beta chain) under discussion was sequenced for a study of T cells in Graves' hyperthyroidism and ophthalmopathy. About the study: The blood sample was taken at first diagnosis, before treatment began. Study findings and constraints: A 13 V-J signature model discriminated ophthalmopathy versus stable hyperthyroidism.

Hyperthyroidism had been newly diagnosed in patients aged 18 to 65, and its duration was under 2 months. Fresh peripheral blood, under 11 ml, yielded the PBMCs. Amplification of TCR beta CDR3 regions was performed using RNA transcripts as template. Using the HTBI primer set, a first-round RT-PCR was run on the TCR CDR3. TCRdb passed the multiplex PCR reads through MiXCR, listing each CDR3 protein once. The sample has 300,000 to 350,000 distinct CDR3 sequences; approximately 17% are singletons. This clonotype was seen repeatedly, ten times or more. The antigen is unknown. Per the germline V gene, CDR1 is KGHSH and CDR2 is LQKENI. CDR3 length: 13 amino acids. V gave up 5 bases and J gave up 1 base, with 8 bases separating them.

V gene TRBV18 combines with J gene TRBJ1-1, with D unresolved. Material for sequencing was blood. The source of this sequence is a man aged 25-45 years with Graves' hyperthyroidism. CDR3 protein: CASSSRQNTEAFF. CDR3 coding DNA: TGTGCCAGCTCATCGCGACAGAACACTGAAGCTTTCTTT. Full variable domain (missing parts from reference TRBV18 and TRBJ1-1): NAGVMQNPRHLVRRRGQEARLRCSPMKGHSHVYWYRQLPEEGLKFMVYLQKENIIDESGMPKERFSAEFPKEGPSILRIQQVVRGDSAAYFCASSSRQNTEAFFGQGTRLTVV.